This TCR beta chain was profiled in a study of CD8 T cells in Susac syndrome. Negative magnetic isolation gave CD8+ and CD4+ cells; FACS enriched CD8+ TEMRA. RNA was extracted with the RNeasy kit, and a quantity of about 0.45 to 1 ug was reverse transcribed using random hexamers. TCR beta CDR3 was amplified by immunoSEQ multiplex PCR. This amplification extended across 54 Vbeta and 13 Jbeta segments. Each CDR3 protein is one row after TCRdb ran MiXCR on the immunoSEQ multiplex PCR reads. The sample consists of fewer than 150,000 distinct CDR3 sequences, around 92% of them appearing once. This sequence was found in a human donor with multiple sclerosis. Source material: CD4+ T cells from PBMCs.

CDR3 nucleotides: TGTGCCAGCAGTTCCGCCTTCCAGGGGGCCCGCAATCAGCCCCAGCATTTT. As protein: CASSSAFQGARNQPQHF. The J gene is TRBJ1-5, the V gene TRBV6-5; 8 nucleotides align to TRBD1. CDR1 is MNHEY and CDR2 is SVGAGI in the germline V gene. V lost 4 bases to trimming and J lost 2 bases; unmatched junction nucleotides: 10. The CDR3 covers 17 residues.